This TCR beta chain was observed in a study of T cell responses to AZD1222 COVID-19 vaccine. Sequencing was performed with immunoSEQ multiplex PCR; in TCRdb, only in-frame clones are kept and a portion is missing. The table has some 200,000 clones, roughly 92% seen once; the top ten hold under 4%. CDR3 length: 15 residues. The V and J ends lost 0 bases and 3 bases respectively, with 11 bases between them. Germline values: CDR1 MNHNS, CDR2 SASEGT. The sequence was collected from an adult who received the AZD1222 COVID-19 vaccine. This chain uses TRBV6-1 with TRBJ2-5; no clear D. The specimen was peripheral blood, collected 28 days after the second AZD1222 dose. This chain's CDR3 is CASSEALSAEETQYF. In nucleotides, the CDR3 is TGTGCCAGCAGTGAAGCGCTCTCAGCCGAAGAGACCCAGTACTTC.